The rows below give T cell receptor beta chains drawn from one sample of a study of cytomegalovirus exposure and HLA in healthy donors. The repertoire was sequenced with immunoSEQ multiplex PCR; TCRdb's copy has only in-frame clones and lacks some. The sample lists tens of thousands of clones, around 80% seen once, with about 4.2% in the top ten. The sequenced material came from PBMCs. These receptors came from a male donor in good health and CMV-seropositive. CDR3s include the opening cysteine and the closing phenylalanine or tryptophan. The D gene is left open where the match is weak. Clone size appears in some rows only: once, few, many, or a class for an expanded clone.

abundance,j_gene,d_gene,v_gene,CDR3nt,CDR3aa
-,TRBJ1-6,-,TRBV5-4,TGTGCCAGCAGCTTGGAGTTAACGGGGAATTCACCCCTCCACTTT,CASSLELTGNSPLHF
few,TRBJ1-5,-,TRBV28,TGTGCCAGCAGAATTACCCGGGGGAATCAGCCCCAGCATTTT,CASRITRGNQPQHF
-,TRBJ2-6,TRBD1,TRBV5-1,TGCGCCAGCAGCTCGACAGGGTGGGGGAGCTCTGGGGCCAACGTCCTGACTTTC,CASSSTGWGSSGANVLTF
-,TRBJ2-5,TRBD2,TRBV6-5,TGTGCCAGCAGTTACGGTCCCGGGACTAGCGAAGGGACCCAGTACTTC,CASSYGPGTSEGTQYF
-,TRBJ1-2,-,TRBV6-5,TGTGCCAGCAGTTACGGGGACTCTAACTATGGCTACACCTTC,CASSYGDSNYGYTF
-,TRBJ2-2,TRBD2,TRBV19,TGTGCCAGTAGGGGACTAGCGGGGGGAAGCGGGGAGCTGTTTTTT,CASRGLAGGSGELFF
-,TRBJ2-7,TRBD1,TRBV9,TGTGCCAGCAGCGGCTGGGACAGGGGTAGAGAGCAGTACTTC,CASSGWDRGREQYF
-,TRBJ1-6,TRBD1,TRBV27,TGTGCCAGCAGTTTTAGGACAGGGGGCTATAATTCACCCCTCCACTTT,CASSFRTGGYNSPLHF
few,TRBJ1-5,TRBD1,TRBV15,TGTGCCACCAGCGCGGACAGGGGCCCCAATCAGCCCCAGCATTTT,CATSADRGPNQPQHF
once,TRBJ2-7,-,TRBV29-1,TGCAGCGTTGAACTGCCGGGGAGCTCCTACGAGCGGTACTTC,CSVELPGSSYERYF
-,TRBJ2-3,TRBD1,TRBV6-5,TGTGCCAGCAGTCCGATCGGGACAGCAGATACGCAGTATTTT,CASSPIGTADTQYF
-,TRBJ1-1,-,TRBV2,TGTGCCACGGCCCGTCCCGGGGAAACTGAAGCTTTCTTT,CATARPGETEAFF
-,TRBJ2-1,TRBD2,TRBV6-1,TGTGCCAGCAGTTTACTAGCGGGGGGGCCTAGTGAGCAGTTCTTC,CASSLLAGGPSEQFF
-,TRBJ2-7,-,TRBV9,TGTGCCAGCAGCCTTGAGGACTCCTACGAGCAGTACTTC,CASSLEDSYEQYF
-,TRBJ2-7,-,TRBV12-5,TGTGCTAGTGGTTTACAGGGCACCTACGAGCAGTACTTC,CASGLQGTYEQYF
-,TRBJ1-2,-,TRBV19,TGTGCCAGTAGTATCCAGGGGCAGGGTATTACTTTGGGCTACACCTTC,CASSIQGQGITLGYTF
-,TRBJ1-2,TRBD1,TRBV25-1,TGTGCCAGCAGTGAAGGAGGGACAGGGAGCTATGGCTACACCTTC,CASSEGGTGSYGYTF
once,TRBJ1-2,-,TRBV30,TGTGCCTGGAGTAAACGGAGGGGAAATGGCTACACCTTC,CAWSKRRGNGYTF
once,TRBJ2-1,TRBD2,TRBV4-1,TGCGCCAGCAGCCAATCCCATGGGACTAGCGGGTTAGAGTCCGGGTTCTTC,CASSQSHGTSGLESGFF
-,TRBJ2-2,TRBD2,TRBV5-1,TGCGCCAGCAGCTTGGAGGCTAGCGGTTACACCGGGGAGCTGTTTTTT,CASSLEASGYTGELFF
-,TRBJ2-7,-,TRBV29-1,TGCAGCGCCCTGGGCAGAGAATACGAGCAGTACTTC,CSALGREYEQYF
-,TRBJ2-7,-,TRBV5-1,TGCGCCAGCAGAGACACTCCCTACGAGCAGTACTTC,CASRDTPYEQYF
-,TRBJ2-1,-,TRBV6-1,TGTGCCAGCAGTGAAAGCGCACCTTACAATGAGCAGTTCTTC,CASSESAPYNEQFF
-,TRBJ2-3,TRBD2,TRBV9,TGTGCCAGCAGCGTAGCCCTAGCGGGGGGAACAGATACGCAGTATTTT,CASSVALAGGTDTQYF
-,TRBJ1-5,-,TRBV30,TGTGCCTGGAGTCAGGTGGCCTATCAGCCCCAGCATTTT,CAWSQVAYQPQHF
-,TRBJ1-2,-,TRBV11-2,TGTGCCAGCAGACAGGGATCTCATGGCTACACCTTC,CASRQGSHGYTF
-,TRBJ2-5,TRBD1,TRBV28,TGTGCCAGCAGTTTAACGGGGACAGGGCTAGAGACCCAGTACTTC,CASSLTGTGLETQYF
-,TRBJ2-1,TRBD1,TRBV11-3,TGTGCCAGCAGCAGAGGACAGGGCCAGTTCTTC,CASSRGQGQFF
-,TRBJ2-7,-,TRBV27,TGTGCCAGCAGTTTAAGAGGCGGTTCGAACGAGCAGTACTTC,CASSLRGGSNEQYF
-,TRBJ2-7,TRBD2,TRBV11-2,TGTGCCAGCAGCGAACCTGGACTAGCGCTTCCCCCCTACGAGCAGTACTTC,CASSEPGLALPPYEQYF
-,TRBJ2-3,TRBD2,TRBV7-2,TGTGCCAGCAGATCCCTAGCGGGAGTCGGAGATACGCAGTATTTT,CASRSLAGVGDTQYF
-,TRBJ2-3,-,TRBV11-3,TGTGCCAGCAGCTTAGAGCAATTCGGTACGCAGTATTTT,CASSLEQFGTQYF
-,TRBJ1-6,TRBD1,TRBV30,TGTGCCTGGAGTGTACAAAAAGGACAGGGCAGTTCGCCCCTCCACTTT,CAWSVQKGQGSSPLHF
-,TRBJ2-3,TRBD2,TRBV5-6,TGTGCCAGCAGCTTACCCGCTAGCGGGAGGGCTAGCACAGATACGCAGTATTTT,CASSLPASGRASTDTQYF
-,TRBJ1-1,-,TRBV18,TGTGCCAGCTCACCTGGAACAGGGTTGGCTGAAGCTTTCTTT,CASSPGTGLAEAFF
-,TRBJ2-4,TRBD2,TRBV19,TGTGCCAGTAGCCAATGGGGAGCTGCGGGGGGACACATCATTCAGTACTTC,CASSQWGAAGGHIIQYF
-,TRBJ2-3,TRBD2,TRBV6-1,TGTGCCAGCAGTGCTGGGTTCCGGCTAGCGGGAGGTTCTAGCACAGATACGCAGTATTTT,CASSAGFRLAGGSSTDTQYF
-,TRBJ1-5,-,TRBV21-1,TGTGCCAGCCGGGACAGGGAGGGCAATCAGCCCCAGCATTTT,CASRDREGNQPQHF
-,TRBJ2-7,-,TRBV30,TGTGCCTGGAGTAGAGCAGGGTTATACGAGCAGTACTTC,CAWSRAGLYEQYF
-,TRBJ1-5,TRBD1,TRBV7-2,TGTGCCAGCAGCTTAGGGACAGGGGGGTATAGCAATCAGCCCCAGCATTTT,CASSLGTGGYSNQPQHF
-,TRBJ1-2,-,TRBV6-5,TGTGCCACCACAACCCAGGGATGGGGCTACACCTTC,CATTTQGWGYTF
-,TRBJ1-2,-,TRBV27,TGTGCCAGCGGAGAGGGGGGGGGCGTTTATTATGGCTACACCTTC,CASGEGGGVYYGYTF
few,TRBJ2-7,-,TRBV7-8,TGTGCCAGCAGCTTAGGGTGGATTTCAGGCTACGAGCAGTACTTC,CASSLGWISGYEQYF
-,TRBJ2-3,TRBD2,TRBV6-1,TGTGCCAGCAGTGATCCAGGACTAGCGGCAGATACGCAGTATTTT,CASSDPGLAADTQYF
-,TRBJ1-1,TRBD1,TRBV6-1,TGTGCCAGCCGCGACAGGGTTAGCACTGAAGCTTTCTTT,CASRDRVSTEAFF
-,TRBJ1-2,-,TRBV14,TGTGCCAGCAGCCAAGTCGGCGGGGGAACTAACTATGGCTACACCTTC,CASSQVGGGTNYGYTF
-,TRBJ2-1,TRBD2,TRBV14,TGTGCCAGCAGCGCCAGACTAGCGGGAGGCGACAATGAGCAGTTCTTC,CASSARLAGGDNEQFF
-,TRBJ2-3,-,TRBV2,TGTGCCAGCAGTTACATTGACAGGAGAGTAACAGATACGCAGTATTTT,CASSYIDRRVTDTQYF
-,TRBJ1-6,-,TRBV10-3,TGTGCCATCAGTGAGGAAGGGGGGGGCCGCCTAGGGTCACCCCTCCACTTT,CAISEEGGGRLGSPLHF
once,TRBJ1-2,TRBD1,TRBV27,TGTGCCAGCAGTTTGTACAGGGGCGAGTATGGCTACACCTTC,CASSLYRGEYGYTF
-,TRBJ2-2,-,TRBV7-9,TGTGCCAGCAGCTTAGGACAGACGACCGGGGAGCTGTTTTTT,CASSLGQTTGELFF
-,TRBJ1-1,-,TRBV9,TGTGCCAGCAGCGTAGACACAGGGAGAAGGTCTGAAGCTTTCTTT,CASSVDTGRRSEAFF
-,TRBJ1-2,TRBD1,TRBV9,TGTGCCAGCAGCGTAGAGCCCCAGGGGGAATATGGCTACACCTTC,CASSVEPQGEYGYTF
once,TRBJ1-2,-,TRBV29-1,TGCAGCGTTGAAATAGGGAGCATCTATGGCTACACCTTC,CSVEIGSIYGYTF